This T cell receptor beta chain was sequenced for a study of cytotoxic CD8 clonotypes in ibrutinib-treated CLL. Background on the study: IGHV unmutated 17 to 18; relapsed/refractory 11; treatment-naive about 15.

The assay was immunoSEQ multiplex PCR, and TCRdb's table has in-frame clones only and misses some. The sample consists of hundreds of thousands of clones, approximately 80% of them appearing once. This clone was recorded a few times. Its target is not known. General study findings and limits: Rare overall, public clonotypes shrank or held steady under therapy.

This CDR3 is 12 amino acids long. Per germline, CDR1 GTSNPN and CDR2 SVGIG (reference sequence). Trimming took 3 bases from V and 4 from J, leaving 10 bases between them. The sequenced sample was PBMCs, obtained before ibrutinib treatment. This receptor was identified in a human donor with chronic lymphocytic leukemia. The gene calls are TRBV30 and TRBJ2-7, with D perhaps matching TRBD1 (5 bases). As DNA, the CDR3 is TGTGCCTGGAGGGCAGGGTCTTACGAGCAGTACTTC. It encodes CAWRAGSYEQYF.